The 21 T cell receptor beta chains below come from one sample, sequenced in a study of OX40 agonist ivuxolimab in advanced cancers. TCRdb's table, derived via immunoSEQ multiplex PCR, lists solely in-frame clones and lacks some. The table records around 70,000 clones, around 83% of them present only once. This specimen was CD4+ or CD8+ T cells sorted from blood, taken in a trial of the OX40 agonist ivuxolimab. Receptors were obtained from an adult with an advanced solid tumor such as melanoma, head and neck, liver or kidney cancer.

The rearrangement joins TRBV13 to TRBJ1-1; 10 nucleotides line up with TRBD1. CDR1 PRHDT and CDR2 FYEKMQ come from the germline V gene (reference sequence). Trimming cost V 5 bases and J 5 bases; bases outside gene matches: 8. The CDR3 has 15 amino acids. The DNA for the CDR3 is TGTGCCAGCAGCAGGGGACAGGGGAGGACAACTGAAGCTTTCTTT. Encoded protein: CASSRGQGRTTEAFF.

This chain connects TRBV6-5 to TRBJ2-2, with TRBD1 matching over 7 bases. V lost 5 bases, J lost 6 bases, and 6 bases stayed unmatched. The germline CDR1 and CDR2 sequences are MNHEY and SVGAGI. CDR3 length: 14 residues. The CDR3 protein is CASSRQGRAGELFF. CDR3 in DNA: TGTGCCAGCAGTCGACAGGGACGGGCCGGGGAGCTGTTTTTT.

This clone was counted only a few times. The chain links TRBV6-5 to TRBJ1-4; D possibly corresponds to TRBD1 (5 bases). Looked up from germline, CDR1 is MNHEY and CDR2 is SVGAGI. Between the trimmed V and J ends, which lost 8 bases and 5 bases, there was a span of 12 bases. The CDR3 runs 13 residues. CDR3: CASGDRPNEKLFF. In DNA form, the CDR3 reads TGTGCCAGCGGCGACAGACCCAATGAAAAACTGTTTTTT.

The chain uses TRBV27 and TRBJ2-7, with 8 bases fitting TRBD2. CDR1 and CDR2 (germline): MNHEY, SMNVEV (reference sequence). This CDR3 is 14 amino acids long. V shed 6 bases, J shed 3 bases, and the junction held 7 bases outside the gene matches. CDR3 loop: CASSRYGGDYEQYF. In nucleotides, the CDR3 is TGTGCCAGCAGCCGATACGGGGGGGACTACGAGCAGTACTTC.

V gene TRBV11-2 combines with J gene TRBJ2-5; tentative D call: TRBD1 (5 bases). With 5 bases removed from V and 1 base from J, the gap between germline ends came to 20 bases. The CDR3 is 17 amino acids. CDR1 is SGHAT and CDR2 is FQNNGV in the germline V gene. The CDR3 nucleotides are TGTGCCAGCAGCACAGCTAAACGACAGCAAAGCCAAGAGACCCAGTACTTC. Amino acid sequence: CASSTAKRQQSQETQYF. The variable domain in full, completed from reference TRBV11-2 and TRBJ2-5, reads EAGVAQSPRYKIIEKRQSVAFWCNPISGHATLYWYQQILGQGPKLLIQFQNNGVVDDSQLPKDRFSAERLKGVDSTLKIQPAKLEDSAVYLCASSTAKRQQSQETQYFGPGTRLLVL.

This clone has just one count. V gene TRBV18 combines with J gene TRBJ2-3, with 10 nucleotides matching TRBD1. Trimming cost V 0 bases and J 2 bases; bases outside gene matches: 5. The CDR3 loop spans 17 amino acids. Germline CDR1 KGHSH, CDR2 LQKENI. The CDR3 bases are TGTGCCAGCTCACCACCTTGGACAGGGGGGCCCACAGATACGCAGTATTTT. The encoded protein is CASSPPWTGGPTDTQYF.

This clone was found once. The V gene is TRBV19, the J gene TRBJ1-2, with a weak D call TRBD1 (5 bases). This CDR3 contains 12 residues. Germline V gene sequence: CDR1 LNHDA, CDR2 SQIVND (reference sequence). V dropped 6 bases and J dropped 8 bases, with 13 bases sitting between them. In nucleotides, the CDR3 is TGTGCCAGTAGCCAGGGAGGTATAGGCTACACCTTC. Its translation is CASSQGGIGYTF. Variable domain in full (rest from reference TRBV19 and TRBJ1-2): DGGITQSPKYLFRKEGQNVTLSCEQNLNHDAMYWYRQDPGQGLRLIYYSQIVNDFQKGDIAEGYSVSREKKESFPLTVTSAQKNPTAFYLCASSQGGIGYTFGSGTRLTVV.

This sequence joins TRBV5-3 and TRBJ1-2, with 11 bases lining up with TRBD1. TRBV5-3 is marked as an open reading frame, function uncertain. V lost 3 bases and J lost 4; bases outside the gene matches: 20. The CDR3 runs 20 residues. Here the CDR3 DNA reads TGTGCCAGAAGCTGGCTGCCGGGACAGGGGGTCTCCCCCCCGCTCTATGGCTACACCTTC. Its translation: CARSWLPGQGVSPPLYGYTF.

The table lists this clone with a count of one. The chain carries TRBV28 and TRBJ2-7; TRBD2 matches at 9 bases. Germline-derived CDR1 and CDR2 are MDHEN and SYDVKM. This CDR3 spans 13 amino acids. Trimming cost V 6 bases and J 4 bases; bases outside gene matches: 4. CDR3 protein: CASRTSGSYEQYF. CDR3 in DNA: TGTGCCAGCAGGACTAGCGGTTCGTACGAGCAGTACTTC.

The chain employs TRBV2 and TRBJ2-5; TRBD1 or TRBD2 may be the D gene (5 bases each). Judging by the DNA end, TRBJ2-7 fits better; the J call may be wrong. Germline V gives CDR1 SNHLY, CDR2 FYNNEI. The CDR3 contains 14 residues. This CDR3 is CASSPGRTLYEQYF. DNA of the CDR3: TGTGCCAGCAGCCCGGGACGGACACTCTACGAGCAGTACTTC.

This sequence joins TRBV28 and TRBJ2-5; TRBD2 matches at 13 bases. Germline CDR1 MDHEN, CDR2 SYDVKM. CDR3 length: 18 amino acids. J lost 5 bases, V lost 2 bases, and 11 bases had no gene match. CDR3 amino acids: CASSLVPGTSGIRETQYF. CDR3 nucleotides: TGTGCCAGCAGTTTAGTACCCGGGACTAGCGGGATTAGGGAGACCCAGTACTTC.

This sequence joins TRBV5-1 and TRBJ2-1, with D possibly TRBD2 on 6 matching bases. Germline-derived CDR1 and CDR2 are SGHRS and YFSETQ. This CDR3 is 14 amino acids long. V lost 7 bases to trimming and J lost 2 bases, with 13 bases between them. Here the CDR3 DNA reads TGCGCCAGCGAGGTCGGGGGTCCCTACAATGAGCAGTTCTTC. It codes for CASEVGGPYNEQFF.

The CDR3 protein is CASSEGGWSNQPQHF. CDR3 DNA: TGTGCCAGCAGTGAAGGGGGCTGGAGCAATCAGCCCCAGCATTTT. The chain couples TRBV2 to TRBJ1-5; D is possibly TRBD1 (5 bases). The CDR3 extends over 15 amino acids. V shed 1 base and J shed 1 base, with 8 bases lying between them. Germline CDR1 is SNHLY and CDR2 is FYNNEI.

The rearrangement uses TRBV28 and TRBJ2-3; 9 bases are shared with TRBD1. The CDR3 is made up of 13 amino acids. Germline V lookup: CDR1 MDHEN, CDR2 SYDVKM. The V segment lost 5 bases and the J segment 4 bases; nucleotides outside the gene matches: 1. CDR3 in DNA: TGTGCCAGCAGTACAGGGGGCCCAGATACGCAGTATTTT. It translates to CASSTGGPDTQYF.

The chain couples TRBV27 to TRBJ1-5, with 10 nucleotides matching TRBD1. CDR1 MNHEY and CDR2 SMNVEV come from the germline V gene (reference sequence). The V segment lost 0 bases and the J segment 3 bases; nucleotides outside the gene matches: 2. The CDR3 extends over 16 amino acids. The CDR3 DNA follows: TGTGCCAGCAGTTTATCGGGGACAGGGGCCAATCAGCCCCAGCATTTT. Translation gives CASSLSGTGANQPQHF.

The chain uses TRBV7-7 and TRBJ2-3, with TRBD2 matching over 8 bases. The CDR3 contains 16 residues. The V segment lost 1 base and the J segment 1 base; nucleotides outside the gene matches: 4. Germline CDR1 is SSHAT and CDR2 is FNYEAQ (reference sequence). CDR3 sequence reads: CASSLGAGGGTDTQYF. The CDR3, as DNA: TGTGCCAGCAGCTTAGGGGCGGGAGGCGGCACAGATACGCAGTATTTT.

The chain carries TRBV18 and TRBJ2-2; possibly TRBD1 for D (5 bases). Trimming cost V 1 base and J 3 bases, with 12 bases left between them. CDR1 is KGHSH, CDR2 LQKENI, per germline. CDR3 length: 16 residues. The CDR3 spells CASSPLVRVDTGELFF. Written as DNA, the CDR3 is TGTGCCAGCTCACCACTGGTCAGGGTTGACACCGGGGAGCTGTTTTTT.

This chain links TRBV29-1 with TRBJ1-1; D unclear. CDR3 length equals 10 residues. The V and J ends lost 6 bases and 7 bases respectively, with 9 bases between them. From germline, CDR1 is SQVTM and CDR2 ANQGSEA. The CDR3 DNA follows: TGCAGCGTCGCCGACATTGAAGCTTTCTTT. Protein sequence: CSVADIEAFF.

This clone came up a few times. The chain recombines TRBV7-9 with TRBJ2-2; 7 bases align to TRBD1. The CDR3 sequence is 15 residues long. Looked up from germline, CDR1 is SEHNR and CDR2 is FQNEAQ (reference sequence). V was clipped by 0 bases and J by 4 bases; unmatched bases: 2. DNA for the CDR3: TGTGCCAGCAGCTTAGCTAACAGGGGCACCGGGGAGCTGTTTTTT. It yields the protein CASSLANRGTGELFF.

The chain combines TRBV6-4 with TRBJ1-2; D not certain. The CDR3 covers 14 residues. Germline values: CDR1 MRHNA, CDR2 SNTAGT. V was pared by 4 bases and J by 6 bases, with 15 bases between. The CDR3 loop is CASSATLSSDGYTF. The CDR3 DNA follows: TGTGCCAGCAGTGCGACACTATCAAGCGATGGCTACACCTTC.

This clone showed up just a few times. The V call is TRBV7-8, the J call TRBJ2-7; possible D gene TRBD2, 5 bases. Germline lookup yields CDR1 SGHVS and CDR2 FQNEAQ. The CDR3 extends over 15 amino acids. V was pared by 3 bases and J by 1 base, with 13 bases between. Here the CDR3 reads CASSFRRVSSYEQYF. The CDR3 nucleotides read TGTGCCAGCAGCTTCCGGCGGGTTAGTTCCTACGAGCAGTACTTC.